A selection of T cell receptor beta chains follows, all from one sample in a study of shared clonotypes between healthy human individuals. Generated by immunoSEQ multiplex PCR, the TCRdb table keeps only in-frame clones and is missing some. The table has over a million clones, 98% seen once. What was sequenced was naive CD4+ T cells sorted from blood. These receptors all come from a man aged 25-45 years in good health. Each CDR3 is given with its conserved first and last residue. The order of the fields is CDR3 protein, CDR3 DNA, clone size, V gene, J gene, D gene. The D gene is left open where the match is weak. Clone size appears in some rows only: once, few, many, or a class for an expanded clone.

CATSRDPWTGPRQPQHF	TGTGCCACCAGCAGAGATCCCTGGACAGGGCCTAGGCAGCCCCAGCATTTT	-	TRBV15	TRBJ1-5	TRBD1
CASSPPPYNEQFF	TGTGCCAGTAGTCCCCCGCCCTACAATGAGCAGTTCTTC	-	TRBV19	TRBJ2-1	-
CASSAPGQPTLYRYTF	TGTGCCAGCAGCGCACCGGGACAACCCACCCTCTATCGCTACACCTTC	-	TRBV21-1	TRBJ1-2	-
CASSLGLVRGLNTEAFF	TGTGCCAGCAGCTTGGGGTTAGTAAGGGGCCTTAACACTGAAGCTTTCTTT	-	TRBV5-4	TRBJ1-1	-
CASSSKYQETQYF	TGTGCCAGCAGTTCCAAGTACCAAGAGACCCAGTACTTC	-	TRBV7-3	TRBJ2-5	-
CASAREMMDNEQFF	TGCGCCAGCGCACGGGAGATGATGGACAATGAGCAGTTCTTC	-	TRBV5-1	TRBJ2-1	-
CASSADRGMNTEAFF	TGTGCCAGCTCAGCTGACAGGGGGATGAACACTGAAGCTTTCTTT	-	TRBV18	TRBJ1-1	TRBD1
CAWSVRTSETQYF	TGTGCCTGGAGTGTTAGGACCTCAGAGACCCAGTACTTC	-	TRBV30	TRBJ2-5	-
CASSVNQGGRELFF	TGTGCCAGCAGCGTAAATCAGGGAGGCCGGGAGCTGTTTTTT	-	TRBV9	TRBJ2-2	-
CASSPGTSGDTQYF	TGTGCCAGCAGCCCTGGGACTAGCGGAGATACGCAGTATTTT	-	TRBV7-9	TRBJ2-3	TRBD2
CASSLSPQGAATEAFF	TGTGCCAGCAGCCTAAGCCCCCAGGGGGCAGCAACTGAAGCTTTCTTT	-	TRBV7-3	TRBJ1-1	TRBD1
CATLTGTNTGELFF	TGTGCCACCCTGACAGGGACGAACACCGGGGAGCTGTTTTTT	-	TRBV28	TRBJ2-2	TRBD1
CASSFGRNTEAFF	TGTGCCAGCAGCTTCGGGAGGAACACTGAAGCTTTCTTT	-	TRBV5-8	TRBJ1-1	-
CASSEQGTSTEAFF	TGTGCCAGCAGTGAGCAGGGTACGAGCACTGAAGCTTTCTTT	-	TRBV6-1	TRBJ1-1	-
CASSYRPGSYNEQFF	TGTGCCAGCAGTTACAGACCGGGAAGTTACAATGAGCAGTTCTTC	-	TRBV6-5	TRBJ2-1	-
CASRRGASPSYGYTF	TGTGCCAGCAGGAGGGGAGCTTCGCCAAGCTATGGCTACACCTTC	-	TRBV7-8	TRBJ1-2	-
CASSRDLPTGFSGANVLTF	TGTGCCAGCAGTCGTGATCTACCGACAGGGTTCTCCGGGGCCAACGTCCTGACTTTC	-	TRBV11-3	TRBJ2-6	TRBD1
CASSLLGPDTEAFF	TGTGCCAGCAGCTTGCTGGGGCCGGACACTGAAGCTTTCTTT	-	TRBV5-4	TRBJ1-1	-
CASSGSGHNIPGELFF	TGTGCCAGCAGCGGGTCCGGCCACAATATCCCCGGGGAGCTGTTTTTT	-	TRBV5-4	TRBJ2-2	-
CASSGQGGETQYF	TGTGCCAGCAGCGGTCAGGGGGGTGAGACCCAGTACTTC	-	TRBV5-5	TRBJ2-5	-
CASSQEPGRRWETQYF	TGTGCCAGCAGCCAAGAGCCGGGGAGGAGGTGGGAGACCCAGTACTTC	once	TRBV4-2	TRBJ2-5	-
CASSSRDGPYGYTF	TGTGCCAGCAGCTCAAGGGACGGTCCCTATGGCTACACCTTC	-	TRBV13	TRBJ1-2	-
CSVAYTSGGYNEQFF	TGCAGCGTTGCATACACTAGCGGGGGCTACAATGAGCAGTTCTTC	-	TRBV29-1	TRBJ2-1	TRBD2
CASSEIRGLGANVLTF	TGTGCCAGCAGCGAAATCCGGGGGCTTGGGGCCAACGTCCTGACTTTC	-	TRBV28	TRBJ2-6	-
CASSVGGAATNEKLFF	TGTGCCAGCAGCGTAGGAGGGGCTGCAACTAATGAAAAACTGTTTTTT	-	TRBV9	TRBJ1-4	-
CASSPPTGNYEQYF	TGTGCCAGCAGCCCACCTACAGGGAACTACGAGCAGTACTTC	-	TRBV5-4	TRBJ2-7	-
CASSGRYEQYF	TGTGCCAGCAGTGGTCGCTACGAGCAGTACTTC	once	TRBV2	TRBJ2-7	-
CASSLAVLGGLDTQYF	TGCGCCAGCAGCTTGGCGGTTCTGGGTGGCCTGGATACGCAGTATTTT	-	TRBV5-1	TRBJ2-3	-
CASSQVTLRMPNEQFF	TGTGCCAGCAGCCAAGTAACACTTCGGATGCCCAATGAGCAGTTCTTC	-	TRBV14	TRBJ2-1	-
CASTHQGLGANVLTF	TGTGCCTCCACCCATCAGGGTCTTGGGGCCAACGTCCTGACTTTC	-	TRBV28	TRBJ2-6	-
CASSLRIGGGHKLILTDTQYF	TGTGCCAGCAGTTTGCGTATCGGTGGAGGGCACAAACTAATCCTCACAGATACGCAGTATTTT	-	TRBV28	TRBJ2-3	-
CSALAGGYEQYF	TGCAGCGCCCTAGCAGGGGGGTACGAGCAGTACTTC	-	TRBV29-1	TRBJ2-7	-
CASSSFGGDNEQFF	TGTGCCAGCTCCTCATTTGGGGGAGACAATGAGCAGTTCTTC	-	TRBV18	TRBJ2-1	-
CASSIMSGDYGYTF	TGTGCCAGTAGTATAATGTCGGGGGACTATGGCTACACCTTC	-	TRBV19	TRBJ1-2	-
CASSLVLGSRGYTF	TGTGCCAGCAGCTTGGTATTGGGGTCTAGAGGCTACACCTTC	-	TRBV5-4	TRBJ1-2	-
CASSDRMAYEQYF	TGCGCCAGCAGTGACCGAATGGCCTACGAGCAGTACTTC	-	TRBV5-1	TRBJ2-7	-
CASSLGQTNTEAFF	TGTGCCAGCAGCCTTGGACAGACTAACACTGAAGCTTTCTTT	-	TRBV7-6	TRBJ1-1	-
CASSQALAGTDTQYF	TGTGCCAGCAGCCAGGCACTAGCGGGTACAGATACGCAGTATTTT	-	TRBV5-4	TRBJ2-3	TRBD2
CASSPGTGVVNTEAFF	TGTGCCAGCAGCCCCGGGACAGGGGTCGTGAACACTGAAGCTTTCTTT	-	TRBV7-2	TRBJ1-1	TRBD1
CASSVKTSGGANVLTF	TGTGCCAGCAGCGTAAAGACATCCGGTGGGGCCAACGTCCTGACTTTC	-	TRBV9	TRBJ2-6	-
CAISESGSGPTDTQYF	TGTGCCATCAGTGAGTCGGGTAGCGGCCCCACAGATACGCAGTATTTT	-	TRBV10-3	TRBJ2-3	-
CASSYSLDRETFF	TGTGCCAGCAGTTACTCTTTGGACAGGGAAACTTTCTTT	-	TRBV6-5	TRBJ1-1	TRBD1
CASSLTQTMNTEAFF	TGTGCCAGCAGCTTGACCCAGACCATGAACACTGAAGCTTTCTTT	-	TRBV5-6	TRBJ1-1	-
CAWSSSGTGETQYF	TGTGCCTGGAGTTCAAGCGGGACAGGAGAGACCCAGTACTTC	-	TRBV30	TRBJ2-5	-
CSVNQFGADTQYF	TGCAGCGTGAATCAATTTGGTGCAGATACGCAGTATTTT	-	TRBV29-1	TRBJ2-3	-
CASSALAGGTDTQYF	TGCGCCAGCAGCGCACTAGCGGGAGGTACAGATACGCAGTATTTT	once	TRBV5-1	TRBJ2-3	TRBD2
CASSDNLLGSGQPQHF	TGTGCCAGCAGTGATAATCTTCTGGGATCAGGCCAGCCCCAGCATTTT	-	TRBV6-1	TRBJ1-5	-